This T cell receptor (beta chain) was identified in a study of blood T cell repertoires in COVID-19. Clones were read by immunoSEQ multiplex PCR, and TCRdb kept only the in-frame ones, dropping some. This table has some 350,000 clones, around 80% appearing once. This CDR3 has 15 amino acids. Trimming took 5 bases from V and 4 from J; bases not matched to a gene: 7. The germline V gene has CDR1 LNHDA and CDR2 SQIVND (reference sequence). Sequencing input: peripheral blood. This clonotype was obtained from a man between 25 and 39 years old with active or convalescent COVID-19. This chain uses TRBV19 with TRBJ1-2, with 10 bases fitting TRBD1. The CDR3 DNA is TGTGCCAGTAGTTCCTCGACAGGGGGCGCCTATGGCTACACCTTC. Its translation: CASSSSTGGAYGYTF.